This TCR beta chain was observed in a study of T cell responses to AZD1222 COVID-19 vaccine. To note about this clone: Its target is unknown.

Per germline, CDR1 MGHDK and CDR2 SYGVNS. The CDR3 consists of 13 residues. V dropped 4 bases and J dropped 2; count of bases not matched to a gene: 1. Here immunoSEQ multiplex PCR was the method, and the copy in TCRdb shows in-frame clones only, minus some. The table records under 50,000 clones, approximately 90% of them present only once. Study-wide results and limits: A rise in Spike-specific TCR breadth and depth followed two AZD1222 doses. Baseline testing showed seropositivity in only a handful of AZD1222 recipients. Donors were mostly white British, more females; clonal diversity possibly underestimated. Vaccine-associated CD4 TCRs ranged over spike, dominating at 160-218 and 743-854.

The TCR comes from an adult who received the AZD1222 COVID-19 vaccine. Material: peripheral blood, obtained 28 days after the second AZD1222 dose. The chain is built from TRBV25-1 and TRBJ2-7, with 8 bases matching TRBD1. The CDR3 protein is CASSGDRTYEQYF. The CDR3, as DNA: TGTGCCAGCAGTGGGGACAGGACCTACGAGCAGTACTTC.